One T cell receptor beta chain is described in this entry. Sequencing was performed with immunoSEQ multiplex PCR; in TCRdb, only in-frame clones are kept and a portion is missing. The table has about 58,000 clones, 91% seen once; the top ten hold about 4.3%. The data are from a study of technical replicates of blood from a few donors. CDR1 is SGHDT and CDR2 is YYEEEE in the germline V gene. V was pared by 6 bases and J by 4 bases, with 11 bases between. The CDR3 loop spans 14 amino acids. The sequenced material came from PBMCs. This chain connects TRBV5-6 to TRBJ1-6, with a tentative D call TRBD1 (6 bases). The source of this sequence is a human donor in good health. Some clones in this sample may be carry-over from other donors' samples. The CDR3 is CASNKDSYNSPLHF. The DNA of the CDR3 is TGTGCCAGCAATAAGGACAGTTATAATTCACCCCTCCACTTT.